This TCR beta chain was identified during a study of shared clonotypes between healthy human individuals. The V end lost 5 bases, the J end lost 1 base, and 9 bases lay between the germline ends. The CDR3 contains 14 residues. CDR1 and CDR2 from the germline V gene are SGHTA and FQGNSA. Assay: immunoSEQ multiplex PCR; the TCRdb copy retains only in-frame clones and omits some. The sample has about 820,000 clones, 80% to 95% seen once. Naive CD8 cells lacked CD45RO and underwent positive selection for CCR7, leaving out terminally differentiated effector memory CD45RA+ cells. Source material: naive CD8+ T cells sorted from blood. This TCR was sampled from a young man in good health. The rearrangement joins TRBV7-2 to TRBJ1-3; the D gene is possibly TRBD1 (5 bases). The CDR3, as DNA: TGTGCCAGCAGCGAGACAGTGTCTGGAAACACCATATATTTT. Encoded protein: CASSETVSGNTIYF.